Presented here are 14 T cell receptor beta chains from one specimen sequenced in a study of blood T cells in healthy people across ages. The authors ran a second PCR of roughly 6 to 12 cycles using a sample-barcoded 5' primer and a J-beta primer mix. Each CDR3 protein gets one entry after TCRdb re-called the 5' RACE reads with MiXCR. The sample includes 900,000 to 950,000 distinct CDR3 sequences, almost 30% of them seen just once. Another study also made use of these data, one on T cells of mothers and their children.

The source material was blood. All receptors derive from a woman aged 40 to 50 in good health.

Only a few counts were recorded for this clonotype. This sequence joins TRBV9 and TRBJ2-1; TRBD2 matches 8 bases. The ends lost 0 bases at V and 8 bases at J; junction bases unmatched: 4. This CDR3 has 14 residues. The germline V gene has CDR1 SGDLS and CDR2 YYNGEE. The CDR3 nucleotides read TGTGCCAGCAGCGTAGGTGTGCGGGGGGATGAGCAGTTCTTC. Translating gives CASSVGVRGDEQFF.

In its sample, this clonotype was seen a few times. The rearrangement uses TRBV27 and TRBJ2-7; 9 bases are a match to TRBD1. Germline V gene lookup returns CDR1 MNHEY and CDR2 SMNVEV (reference sequence). The ends lost 2 bases at V and 2 bases at J; junction bases unmatched: 4. The CDR3 runs to 15 residues. The CDR3 bases are TGTGCCAGCAGTTTAGGGACAGGGTTGGCCTACGAGCAGTACTTC. This gives the protein CASSLGTGLAYEQYF.

This clonotype was seen only a few times. The chain links TRBV20-1 to TRBJ1-2; D is uncertain. V lost 6 bases to trimming and J lost 1 base, with 9 bases between them. Germline values: CDR1 DFQATT, CDR2 SNEGSKA (reference sequence). The CDR3 runs to 12 residues. CDR3 sequence reads: CSAGWVNYGYTF. The CDR3 DNA follows: TGCAGTGCCGGCTGGGTTAACTATGGCTACACCTTC.

This clonotype has a count of ten or more. The genes are TRBV20-1 and TRBJ2-7; D is perhaps TRBD2 (5 bases). CDR3 length: 15 residues. V lost 3 bases, J lost 2 bases, and 17 bases lay in between. The V gene's germline CDR1 is DFQATT and CDR2 SNEGSKA (reference sequence). The CDR3 DNA sequence: TGCAGTGCTAGTGGCCAGAACAGCGGAGCCTACGAGCAGTACTTC. This encodes CSASGQNSGAYEQYF.

The chain carries TRBV7-2 and TRBJ2-7; D ambiguous. CDR3 length: 16 amino acids. The V and J ends lost 1 base and 9 bases respectively, with 22 bases between them. The V gene's germline CDR1 is SGHTA and CDR2 FQGNSA. The CDR3 is CASSLGPLLGSFGQYF. CDR3 DNA: TGTGCCAGCAGCTTAGGGCCTCTATTAGGGTCGTTTGGGCAGTACTTC.

The rearrangement uses TRBV9 and TRBJ2-1, with D perhaps matching TRBD2 (5 bases). The CDR3 has 15 residues. CDR1 SGDLS and CDR2 YYNGEE come from the germline V gene. Trimming removed 3 bases from V and 1 base from J, with 11 bases in between. Written as DNA, the CDR3 is TGTGCCAGCAGCGCTGACGGGGTTTCCTACAATGAGCAGTTCTTC. Translation gives CASSADGVSYNEQFF.

DNA of the CDR3: TGTGCCAGCAGCTTAGCGCCCAATGACAACACTGAAGCTTTCTTT. Translating it yields CASSLAPNDNTEAFF. This chain links TRBV7-6 with TRBJ1-1; D is unclear. Trimming stripped 0 bases from V and 2 bases from J, with 10 bases between. The germline V gene encodes CDR1 SGHVS and CDR2 FNYEAQ. This CDR3 has 15 amino acids.

This clonotype was picked up many times. This rearrangement joins TRBV27 to TRBJ2-7; TRBD1 matches 8 bases. V was clipped by 2 bases and J by 0 bases; unmatched bases: 0. CDR3 length: 14 residues. Germline-derived CDR1 and CDR2 are MNHEY and SMNVEV (reference sequence). CDR3 DNA: TGTGCCAGCAGTTTACAGGGGGCCTCCTACGAGCAGTACTTC. Its protein is CASSLQGASYEQYF.

The V call is TRBV12-3 or TRBV12-4, the J call TRBJ2-3; 8 nucleotides line up with TRBD2. The CDR3 is 15 amino acids. Unmatched junction bases numbered 7, after V lost 6 bases and J lost 2 bases. CDR3 amino acids: CASSELSGVTDTQYF. DNA for the CDR3: TGTGCCAGCAGCGAACTTAGCGGGGTCACAGATACGCAGTATTTT.

Note on this clonotype: A read error may explain this, as a much larger clone is one base away. No conserved phenylalanine or tryptophan is present at the end of the CDR3, so a read error is the likely explanation. The chain has TRBV5-1 and TRBJ2-3; 10 nucleotides align to TRBD2. The CDR3 runs 17 residues. The germline gives CDR1 SGHRS, CDR2 YFSETQ. With V trimmed by 4 bases and J by 5 bases, 13 bases remained unmatched. For the CDR3, the DNA is TGCGCCAGCAGCCTGGCTAGCGGGGGCTCCTTTGAAGATACGCAGTATTTG. This encodes CASSLASGGSFEDTQYL.

This chain links TRBV12-3 or TRBV12-4 with TRBJ2-7; D tentatively reads TRBD1 or TRBD2 (7 bases each). CDR3 length equals 15 residues. V was shortened by 2 bases and J by 6 bases, with 17 bases between the two germline ends. The CDR3 DNA sequence: TGTGCCAGCAGTTTACGTTCCAGGGGGGGCTCCGAGCAGTACTTC. It yields the protein CASSLRSRGGSEQYF.

Many counts were recorded for this clonotype. The rearrangement links TRBV18 to TRBJ1-5, with unresolved D. Trimming removed 6 bases at V and 1 base at J, with 4 bases between. The CDR3 extends over 12 amino acids. Germline values: CDR1 KGHSH, CDR2 LQKENI. CDR3 amino acids: CASSASNQPQHF. CDR3 in DNA: TGTGCCAGCTCTGCCAGCAATCAGCCCCAGCATTTT.

This clonotype was observed a few times. The chain couples TRBV18 to TRBJ2-3; D is uncertain. This CDR3 contains 14 residues. CDR1 is KGHSH, CDR2 LQKENI, per germline. Trimming removed 3 bases at V and 2 bases at J, with 9 bases between. CDR3 protein: CASSPQANTDTQYF. In nucleotides, the CDR3 is TGTGCCAGCTCACCCCAGGCCAACACAGATACGCAGTATTTT.

V is TRBV7-2 and J is TRBJ2-5; perhaps D is TRBD1 or TRBD2 (5 bases each). V was cut by 5 bases and J by 5 bases, with 18 bases left in between. CDR3 length: 15 amino acids. Germline-derived CDR1 and CDR2 are SGHTA and FQGNSA. CDR3 coding DNA: TGTGCCAGCAGCCCTTGGGTCGGGACGGGGGAGACCCAGTACTTC. Protein: CASSPWVGTGETQYF.